Listed here are 25 T cell receptor beta chains from one sample, sequenced in a study of shared T cell receptors in the human thymus. Sequencing used immunoSEQ multiplex PCR; TCRdb keeps in-frame clones, though not all of them. The repertoire includes 720,000 or so clones, approximately 83% of them detected once, and approximately 0.01% sits in the top ten. This sample was also put to use in a study of human thymus T cells.

Sequenced sample: thymocytes. The receptors come from a girl in the first two years of life with a congenital heart defect.

The rearrangement links TRBV9 to TRBJ2-1; 7 bases are a match to TRBD1. The CDR3 spans 15 residues. Germline V gives CDR1 SGDLS, CDR2 YYNGEE. V shed 1 base and J 4 bases; nucleotides not matched to a gene: 5. As DNA, the CDR3 is TGTGCCAGCAGCGTACACCCGGGACAGTACAATGAGCAGTTCTTC. This codes for CASSVHPGQYNEQFF. Together with reference TRBV9 and TRBJ2-1, the CDR3 gives the full variable domain: DSGVTQTPKHLITATGQRVTLRCSPRSGDLSVYWYQQSLDQGLQFLIQYYNGEERAKGNILERFSAQQFPDLHSELNLSSLELGDSALYFCASSVHPGQYNEQFFGPGTRLTVL.

This clone came up once. The chain combines TRBV19 with TRBJ1-5; 11 nucleotides agree with TRBD1. Unmatched junction bases numbered 13, after V lost 9 bases and J lost 0 bases. The germline V gene has CDR1 LNHDA and CDR2 SQIVND (reference sequence). This CDR3 comprises 18 residues. The CDR3 nucleotides are TGTGCCAGCAGCCGGAGGGACAGGGGGTCTTATAGCAATCAGCCCCAGCATTTT. Translation: CASSRRDRGSYSNQPQHF.

V gene TRBV27 combines with J gene TRBJ2-4, with D maybe TRBD1 (5 bases). The V end was cut by 5 bases, the J end by 3 bases, with 23 bases between. Germline assignment: CDR1 MNHEY and CDR2 SMNVEV (reference sequence). This CDR3 is 18 amino acids long. CDR3 protein: CASSASGVWGQDKNIQYF. In DNA, the CDR3 is TGTGCCAGCAGTGCCTCAGGTGTCTGGGGCCAAGACAAAAACATTCAGTACTTC.

This chain connects TRBV5-6 to TRBJ1-4; D gene unclear. V was trimmed by 1 base and J by 0 bases, leaving 10 bases between them. The CDR3 extends over 16 amino acids. Per germline, CDR1 SGHDT and CDR2 YYEEEE. This CDR3 is CASSLSVSSTNEKLFF. CDR3 in DNA: TGTGCCAGCAGCTTGAGTGTCAGTTCAACTAATGAAAAACTGTTTTTT.

The V call is TRBV5-1, the J call TRBJ2-7; D ambiguous. The germline V gene encodes CDR1 SGHRS and CDR2 YFSETQ. The CDR3 consists of 12 residues. Deletions cut 5 bases from V and 5 bases from J, with 11 bases between. The CDR3: CASSSECHEQYF. In nucleotides, the CDR3 is TGCGCCAGCAGTAGTGAGTGCCACGAGCAGTACTTC.

This chain joins TRBV19 and TRBJ2-7; 11 bases are shared with TRBD2. This CDR3 region has 17 residues. Per the germline V gene, CDR1 is LNHDA and CDR2 is SQIVND (reference sequence). The V and J ends lost 6 bases and 6 bases, in that order; junction bases with no gene match: 16. CDR3 residues: CASSHPEKTSGVSEQYF. As DNA, the CDR3 is TGTGCCAGTAGCCACCCGGAGAAGACTAGCGGGGTTTCCGAGCAGTACTTC. The whole variable domain, filled in from reference TRBV19 and TRBJ2-7, reads DGGITQSPKYLFRKEGQNVTLSCEQNLNHDAMYWYRQDPGQGLRLIYYSQIVNDFQKGDIAEGYSVSREKKESFPLTVTSAQKNPTAFYLCASSHPEKTSGVSEQYFGPGTRLTVT.

The chain links TRBV11-2 to TRBJ2-3, with TRBD1 as a possible D gene (6 bases). Germline lookup yields CDR1 SGHAT and CDR2 FQNNGV. V dropped 1 base and J dropped 2 bases, with 13 bases sitting between them. The CDR3 extends over 16 amino acids. The CDR3 sequence: CASSLGARGDTDTQYF. In DNA, the CDR3 is TGTGCCAGCAGCTTAGGAGCCAGGGGTGACACAGATACGCAGTATTTT.

This chain joins TRBV28 and TRBJ2-5; no reliable D call. V lost 5 bases and J lost 4, with 5 bases in between. The CDR3 runs 11 residues. Germline CDR1 reads MDHEN; CDR2 reads SYDVKM. In DNA, the CDR3 is TGTGCCAGCAGTCCCAGAGAGACCCAGTACTTC. The encoded protein is CASSPRETQYF.

In its sample, this clone was seen a few times. The chain joins TRBV6-1 to TRBJ2-7; perhaps TRBD2 as D (6 bases). Trimming shortened V by 0 bases and J by 8 bases, and 8 bases separated the two germline ends. Germline V gene data show CDR1 as MNHNS and CDR2 as SASEGT. This CDR3 has 12 amino acids. The CDR3 nucleotides read TGTGCCAGCAGTGAAGCGCGGGGCAAGCAGTACTTC. It encodes CASSEARGKQYF.

The V gene is TRBV4-2, the J gene TRBJ2-5, with TRBD2 matching 9 bases. Trimming cost V 0 bases and J 4 bases; bases outside gene matches: 9. CDR3 size: 17 residues. CDR1 LGHNA and CDR2 YNFKEQ come from the germline V gene. The CDR3 spells CASSQELAGRVGETQYF. The CDR3 DNA reads TGTGCCAGCAGCCAAGAGCTAGCGGGAAGGGTTGGAGAGACCCAGTACTTC.

The chain uses TRBV2 and TRBJ1-6; no reliable D call. V shed 6 bases and J shed 10 bases, with 16 bases lying between them. CDR1 and CDR2 (germline): SNHLY, FYNNEI. This CDR3 is 14 amino acids long. The DNA of the CDR3 is TGTGCCAGCAGGAATCCCGGGTCGGGATCACCCCTCCACTTT. Amino acid sequence: CASRNPGSGSPLHF.

CDR3 DNA sequence: TGTGCCAGCAGCTTGGGGCCGAGGGATGGCTACACCTTC. Encoded protein: CASSLGPRDGYTF. The chain carries TRBV5-5 and TRBJ1-2; D is uncertain. With 0 bases removed from V and 6 bases from J, the gap between germline ends came to 9 bases. Germline V gene lookup returns CDR1 SGHKS and CDR2 YYEKEE (reference sequence). CDR3 length: 13 amino acids. Full variable domain (outside the CDR3, taken from reference TRBV5-5 and TRBJ1-2): DAGVTQSPTHLIKTRGQQVTLRCSPISGHKSVSWYQQVLGQGPQFIFQYYEKEERGRGNFPDRFSARQFPNYSSELNVNALLLGDSALYLCASSLGPRDGYTFGSGTRLTVV.

The V gene is TRBV5-4, the J gene TRBJ2-5; D is perhaps TRBD2 (7 bases). Germline assignment: CDR1 SGHNT and CDR2 YYREEE (reference sequence). With 0 bases removed from V and 4 bases from J, the gap between germline ends came to 13 bases. The CDR3 is 15 residues long. For the CDR3, the DNA is TGTGCCAGCAGCTTGGAACCAGGGGAGGGAGAGACCCAGTACTTC. This translates into CASSLEPGEGETQYF. Full variable domain (rest looked up from reference TRBV5-4 and TRBJ2-5): ETGVTQSPTHLIKTRGQQVTLRCSSQSGHNTVSWYQQALGQGPQFIFQYYREEENGRGNFPPRFSGLQFPNYSSELNVNALELDDSALYLCASSLEPGEGETQYFGPGTRLLVL.

The chain recombines TRBV6-1 with TRBJ2-1; the match to TRBD2 covers 8 bases. The CDR3 is made up of 15 amino acids. Germline-derived CDR1 and CDR2 are MNHNS and SASEGT. The V segment lost 2 bases and the J segment 5 bases; nucleotides outside the gene matches: 5. Here the CDR3 reads CASSEIGRGDNEQFF. The CDR3 coding sequence is TGTGCCAGCAGTGAAATTGGGCGGGGGGACAATGAGCAGTTCTTC.

J is TRBJ1-4 and V is TRBV6-6; TRBD1 matches 8 bases. Germline loops: CDR1 MNHNY, CDR2 SVGAGI (reference sequence). The CDR3 is made up of 15 amino acids. Trimming took 2 bases from V and 8 from J; bases not matched to a gene: 7. The CDR3 is CASSYPRQGWEKLFF. The CDR3 region has the DNA TGTGCCAGCAGTTACCCCCGACAGGGGTGGGAAAAACTGTTTTTT.

This clone was seen only a few times. This chain connects TRBV5-1 to TRBJ2-1, with no clear D. The CDR3 has 12 residues. From germline, CDR1 is SGHRS and CDR2 YFSETQ. Between the trimmed V and J ends, which lost 0 bases and 7 bases, there was a span of 5 bases. CDR3 sequence: CASSLDFNEQFF. The CDR3 DNA follows: TGCGCCAGCAGCTTGGACTTTAATGAGCAGTTCTTC.

This clone was counted once. The V and J genes are TRBV5-1 and TRBJ2-7; D gene ambiguous. CDR3 length: 13 amino acids. Trimming removed 6 bases at V and 3 bases at J, with 13 bases between. Germline CDR1 and CDR2: SGHRS and YFSETQ. CDR3 amino acids: CASKPQINYEQYF. The CDR3 coding sequence is TGCGCCAGCAAACCACAGATAAACTACGAGCAGTACTTC.

The chain links TRBV4-2 to TRBJ2-2; the D gene is possibly TRBD1 (6 bases). Deletions cut 3 bases from V and 4 bases from J, with 15 bases between. In germline, CDR1 is LGHNA, CDR2 YNFKEQ. The CDR3 sequence is 16 residues long. As DNA, the CDR3 is TGTGCCAGCAGCCATGTTCGGGACAACACCACCGGGGAGCTGTTTTTT. It translates to CASSHVRDNTTGELFF.

This CDR3 is CASSLVPGGESPQMTGYGYTF. The DNA of the CDR3 is TGTGCCAGCAGCTTAGTCCCGGGCGGGGAGTCACCCCAAATGACTGGCTATGGCTACACCTTC. The chain carries TRBV13 and TRBJ1-2; D gene ambiguous. CDR1 and CDR2 (germline): PRHDT, FYEKMQ (reference sequence). Trimming stripped 1 base from V and 4 bases from J, with 31 bases between. The CDR3 runs to 21 residues.

The chain uses TRBV30 and TRBJ1-5, with TRBD1 as a possible D gene (6 bases). Germline V lookup: CDR1 GTSNPN, CDR2 SVGIG (reference sequence). This CDR3 has 15 amino acids. V lost 0 bases, J lost 4 bases, and 13 bases lay in between. Here the CDR3 DNA reads TGTGCCTGGAGTGTACCGGGGACAACAAATCAGCCCCAGCATTTT. Translation: CAWSVPGTTNQPQHF. The full variable domain, its missing parts supplied by reference TRBV30 and TRBJ1-5, is SQTIHQWPATLVQPVGSPLSLECTVEGTSNPNLYWYRQAAGRGLQLLFYSVGIGQISSEVPQNLSASRPQDRQFILSSKKLLLSDSGFYLCAWSVPGTTNQPQHFGDGTRLSIL.

The V gene is TRBV5-6, the J gene TRBJ2-7, with D perhaps TRBD1 (5 bases). Germline V gene sequence: CDR1 SGHDT, CDR2 YYEEEE. This CDR3 has 15 residues. With 1 base removed from V and 6 bases from J, the gap between germline ends came to 17 bases. The CDR3 is CASSLFLNRIGEQYF. The CDR3 DNA is TGTGCCAGCAGCTTGTTCTTGAACAGGATAGGCGAGCAGTACTTC.

The chain links TRBV13 to TRBJ1-3, with a weak D call TRBD1 (5 bases). Trimming shortened V by 6 bases and J by 4 bases, and 28 bases separated the two germline ends. This CDR3 is 19 amino acids long. CDR1 is PRHDT and CDR2 is FYEKMQ in the germline V gene (reference sequence). CDR3 sequence: CASRQKRDRDLKVGNTIYF. For the CDR3, the DNA is TGTGCCAGCAGACAGAAGCGGGACCGGGACCTAAAGGTGGGAAACACCATATATTTT.

The chain links TRBV5-1 to TRBJ1-1, with unresolved D. CDR3 length equals 14 residues. Germline V lookup: CDR1 SGHRS, CDR2 YFSETQ. Trimming pared 0 bases from V and 10 bases from J, leaving 16 bases between. The DNA of the CDR3 is TGCGCCAGCAGCTTGGGAGCCCCCGGGGAAGGAGCTTTCTTT. Its translation: CASSLGAPGEGAFF.

This clone was seen only once. The rearrangement uses TRBV28 and TRBJ2-7; the D gene is possibly TRBD1 (6 bases). This CDR3 is 14 amino acids long. From germline, CDR1 is MDHEN and CDR2 SYDVKM. The CDR3: CATHQGGLVNEQYF. CDR3 in DNA: TGTGCTACTCACCAAGGGGGTCTTGTGAACGAGCAGTACTTC.

V gene TRBV10-2 combines with J gene TRBJ1-5, with unresolved D. Trimming took off 2 bases at V and 7 bases at J, with 9 bases between the two ends. Germline assignment: CDR1 WSHSY and CDR2 SAAADI. This CDR3 contains 13 residues. CDR3 residues: CASSERRSQPQHF. In nucleotides, the CDR3 is TGCGCCAGCAGTGAGAGGAGGTCGCAGCCCCAGCATTTT.